Sequencing of this TCR beta chain was carried out in a study of identical twins. TCRdb re-called the 5' RACE reads with MiXCR, one entry per CDR3 protein. The sample includes hundreds of thousands of distinct CDR3 sequences, 9% to 15% seen only once; the top ten take 1.5% to 2%. This clonotype was counted many times. The CDR3 loop spans 15 amino acids. In germline, CDR1 is SGHRS, CDR2 YFSETQ. Between the trimmed V and J ends, which lost 4 bases and 0 bases, there was a span of 11 bases. This same sample was also taken into another study, of yellow fever vaccine responses in identical twins. That source notes: Twins reportedly appeared to share part of their vaccine T cell response while keeping part individual.

V gene TRBV5-1 combines with J gene TRBJ1-5, with D perhaps matching TRBD1 (6 bases). Sequenced: PBMCs. This TCR was recovered from a woman under 30 in good health. Here the CDR3 reads CASSITGHSNQPQHF. In DNA form, the CDR3 reads TGCGCCAGCAGCATTACGGGACATAGCAATCAGCCCCAGCATTTT.